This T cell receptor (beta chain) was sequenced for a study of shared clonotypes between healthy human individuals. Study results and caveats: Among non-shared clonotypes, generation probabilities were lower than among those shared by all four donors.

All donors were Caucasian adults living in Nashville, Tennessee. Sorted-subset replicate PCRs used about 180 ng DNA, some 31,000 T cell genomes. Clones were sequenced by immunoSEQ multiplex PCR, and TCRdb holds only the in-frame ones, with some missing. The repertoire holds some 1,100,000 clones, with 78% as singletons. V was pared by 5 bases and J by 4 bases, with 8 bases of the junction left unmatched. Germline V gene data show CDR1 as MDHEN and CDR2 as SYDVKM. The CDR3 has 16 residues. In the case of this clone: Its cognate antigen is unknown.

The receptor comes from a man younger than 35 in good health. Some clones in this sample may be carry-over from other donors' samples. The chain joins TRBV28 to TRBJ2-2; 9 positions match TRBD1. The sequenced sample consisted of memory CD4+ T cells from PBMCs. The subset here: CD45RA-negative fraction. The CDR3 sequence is CASSTWGQGSTGELFF. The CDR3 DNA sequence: TGTGCCAGCAGTACTTGGGGACAGGGCTCCACCGGGGAGCTGTTTTTT.